This paragraph covers one TCR beta chain sequence. The antigen remains unidentified. Pooled samples include second doses given at about 4 or 12 weeks. The data were obtained in a study of T cell responses to AZD1222 COVID-19 vaccine. V lost 3 bases, J lost 3 bases, and 6 bases stayed unmatched. The germline CDR1 and CDR2 sequences are MNHEY and SMNVEV (reference sequence). The CDR3 loop spans 15 amino acids. Produced via immunoSEQ multiplex PCR; TCRdb's table is partial and in-frame only. The table lists 150,000 to 200,000 clones, under 95% of them singletons. Study observations and caveats: At baseline, seropositivity was found in only five or six AZD1222 recipients.

This clonotype was sampled from an adult who received the AZD1222 COVID-19 vaccine. This specimen consisted of peripheral blood, obtained 28 days after the second AZD1222 dose. The chain combines TRBV27 with TRBJ2-7; 9 bases agree with TRBD1. The chain's CDR3 is CASSFQTGGLYEQYF. For the CDR3, the DNA is TGTGCCAGCAGTTTTCAGACAGGGGGACTCTACGAGCAGTACTTC.